These 18 T cell receptor beta chains were all obtained from the same sample, sequenced in a study of chemoradiotherapy in HPV16-positive cancers. The repertoire was sequenced with immunoSEQ multiplex PCR; TCRdb's copy has only in-frame clones and lacks some. The repertoire includes around 5,000 clones, approximately 80% of them detected once, and about 19% sits in the top ten. Here the sequenced sample was tumor tissue, taken from a patient who underwent chemoradiotherapy. All receptors come from a human donor with HPV-associated anogenital cancer.

The rearrangement joins TRBV10-3 to TRBJ2-7; possibly TRBD1 or TRBD2 for D (5 bases each). Germline assignment: CDR1 ENHRY and CDR2 SYGVKD. V dropped 11 bases and J dropped 0 bases, with 23 bases sitting between them. CDR3 length equals 16 residues. The CDR3, as DNA: TGTGCCGTCATGAGAGGGGCAGGGCAAAACTCCTACGAGCAGTACTTC. It encodes CAVMRGAGQNSYEQYF.

The gene calls are TRBV19 and TRBJ2-6; D gene uncertain. The V end lost 9 bases, the J end lost 2 bases, and 11 bases lay between the germline ends. The CDR3 is made up of 14 amino acids. Germline values: CDR1 LNHDA, CDR2 SQIVND (reference sequence). The CDR3 region is CASSDGAGANVLTF. The CDR3 coding sequence is TGTGCCAGCTCGGACGGAGCTGGGGCCAACGTCCTGACTTTC. Filled out from reference TRBV19 and TRBJ2-6, the complete variable domain reads DGGITQSPKYLFRKEGQNVTLSCEQNLNHDAMYWYRQDPGQGLRLIYYSQIVNDFQKGDIAEGYSVSREKKESFPLTVTSAQKNPTAFYLCASSDGAGANVLTFGAGSRLTVL.

This clone was counted a single time. This sequence joins TRBV4-2 and TRBJ2-1; TRBD2 agrees at 11 bases. Trimming removed 4 bases from V and 8 bases from J; junction bases left unmatched: 7. Germline V gene sequence: CDR1 LGHNA, CDR2 YNFKEQ. CDR3 length equals 15 residues. Written as DNA, the CDR3 is TGTGCCAGCAGCCTAGCGGGAGGGCCTGGAGATGAGCAGTTCTTC. Residues: CASSLAGGPGDEQFF.

The CDR3 DNA reads TGTGCCAGCAGCTTGATCTCAGGGGTCTATGGCTACACCTTC. This encodes CASSLISGVYGYTF. The chain joins TRBV7-9 to TRBJ1-2, with a possible D match to TRBD1 (6 bases). V lost 3 bases and J 4 bases, leaving 12 bases between the germline ends. This CDR3 has 14 amino acids. Germline CDR1 is SEHNR and CDR2 is FQNEAQ (reference sequence).

The V gene is TRBV7-2, the J gene TRBJ2-3; weak D call: TRBD2 (5 bases). V was clipped by 4 bases and J by 5 bases, with 13 bases between them. This CDR3 has 14 amino acids. Germline CDR1 and CDR2: SGHTA and FQGNSA. The CDR3 sequence is CASSSDGVLDTQYF. In DNA, the CDR3 is TGTGCCAGCAGCTCCGACGGGGTATTAGATACGCAGTATTTT.

The sample holds one count of this clone. The chain joins TRBV7-9 to TRBJ2-3; D may be TRBD2 (6 bases). The CDR3 contains 15 residues. The V end was cut by 6 bases, the J end by 2 bases, with 15 bases between. From germline, CDR1 is SEHNR and CDR2 FQNEAQ (reference sequence). CDR3 DNA: TGTGCCAGCAGTCCCCCGGGACTTTCCACAGATACGCAGTATTTT. It specifies CASSPPGLSTDTQYF.

The chain employs TRBV10-3 and TRBJ1-1, with TRBD1 as a possible D gene (5 bases). Trimming removed 2 bases from V and 1 base from J, with 8 bases in between. CDR1 and CDR2 (germline): ENHRY, SYGVKD. The CDR3 loop spans 14 amino acids. In DNA, the CDR3 is TGTGCCATCAGTGAGCAGGGATGGAACACTGAAGCTTTCTTT. Amino acids: CAISEQGWNTEAFF.

This clone showed up just once. The rearrangement joins TRBV2 to TRBJ2-4; 7 bases fit TRBD2. Trimming took 7 bases from V and 9 from J; bases not matched to a gene: 6. Germline V gives CDR1 SNHLY, CDR2 FYNNEI. The CDR3 covers 12 residues. DNA of the CDR3: TGTGCCAGCACCACGGGGGGTGGCATTCAGTACTTC. This sequence encodes CASTTGGGIQYF.

The chain joins TRBV10-1 to TRBJ1-5; D call uncertain. Per the germline V gene, CDR1 is WNHNN and CDR2 is SYGVQD (reference sequence). This CDR3 is built from 11 residues. Trimming took off 4 bases at V and 13 bases at J, with 11 bases between the two ends. The CDR3 coding sequence is TGCGCCAGCAGTGCCCCTGGACGACAGCATTTT. It codes for CASSAPGRQHF.

This rearrangement joins TRBV9 to TRBJ2-3; TRBD2 agrees at 11 bases. This CDR3 has 17 amino acids. V shed 0 bases and J 3 bases; nucleotides not matched to a gene: 6. Germline V gene sequence: CDR1 SGDLS, CDR2 YYNGEE. Here the CDR3 reads CASSVGLTSGNTDTQYF. CDR3 nucleotides: TGTGCCAGCAGCGTAGGTTTGACTAGCGGGAATACAGATACGCAGTATTTT.

The chain couples TRBV5-5 to TRBJ2-2; D gene uncertain. Germline V gene sequence: CDR1 SGHKS, CDR2 YYEKEE (reference sequence). V lost 4 bases and J 3 bases, leaving 10 bases between the germline ends. The CDR3 is made up of 14 amino acids. In DNA, the CDR3 is TGTGCCAGCAGCGAGAGTTCGGACACCGGGGAGCTGTTTTTT. It specifies CASSESSDTGELFF.

This clone has more than one count but fewer than ten. The chain combines TRBV10-3 with TRBJ2-1; D gene unclear. The CDR3 length is 12 residues. Germline V CDR1 and CDR2: ENHRY, SYGVKD. With 3 bases removed from V and 8 bases from J, the gap between germline ends came to 8 bases. Here the CDR3 reads CAISDPRDEQFF. The CDR3 nucleotides are TGTGCCATCAGTGATCCCCGGGATGAGCAGTTCTTC.

The V call is TRBV5-1, the J call TRBJ1-4, with 9 bases matching TRBD1. The CDR3 is 15 amino acids. Germline V gene sequence: CDR1 SGHRS, CDR2 YFSETQ. J was trimmed by 7 bases and V by 4 bases; bases with no gene match: 8. The CDR3 spells CASSPGQGTGEKLFF. The CDR3 DNA follows: TGCGCCAGCAGCCCCGGACAGGGGACGGGTGAAAAACTGTTTTTT.

J is TRBJ2-1 and V is TRBV7-9; 12 nucleotides align to TRBD2. J was trimmed by 3 bases and V by 5 bases; bases with no gene match: 8. The CDR3 contains 17 residues. Germline loops: CDR1 SEHNR, CDR2 FQNEAQ (reference sequence). The CDR3 DNA sequence: TGTGCCAGCAGCCCTATACTAGCGGGGGGTTTCTACAATGAGCAGTTCTTC. Encoded protein: CASSPILAGGFYNEQFF. Full variable domain (outside the CDR3, taken from reference TRBV7-9 and TRBJ2-1): DTGVSQNPRHKITKRGQNVTFRCDPISEHNRLYWYRQTLGQGPEFLTYFQNEAQLEKSRLLSDRFSAERPKGSFSTLEIQRTEQGDSAMYLCASSPILAGGFYNEQFFGPGTRLTVL.

J is TRBJ1-2 and V is TRBV29-1; a weak D match, TRBD1 (5 bases). Trimming took off 2 bases at V and 5 bases at J, with 18 bases between the two ends. CDR3 length: 15 amino acids. CDR1 and CDR2 from the germline V gene are SQVTM and ANQGSEA. The CDR3 coding sequence is TGCAGCGTTGAAAGGAATCCAGGGCCTGTTTATGGCTACACCTTC. Translating it yields CSVERNPGPVYGYTF.

This chain connects TRBV4-1 to TRBJ1-5, with 8 bases lining up with TRBD1. The CDR3 is made up of 14 amino acids. The ends lost 3 bases at V and 4 bases at J; junction bases unmatched: 2. CDR1 MGHRA and CDR2 YSYEKL come from the germline V gene. The CDR3 nucleotides read TGCGCCAGCAGCCACCGGGACAGGAATCAGCCCCAGCATTTT. Amino acid sequence: CASSHRDRNQPQHF.

This clone is categorized as large. For the CDR3, the DNA is TGTGCCAGCAGCAGGGACGACCTGGGAACCGGGGAGCTGTTTTTT. Its protein is CASSRDDLGTGELFF. V is TRBV9 and J is TRBJ2-2; D tentatively fits TRBD1 or TRBD2 (5 bases each). In germline, CDR1 is SGDLS, CDR2 YYNGEE. CDR3 length equals 15 residues. V was shortened by 4 bases and J by 5 bases, with 15 bases between the two germline ends.

This CDR3 reads CAWRREAGVGTEAFF. CDR3 bases: TGTGCCTGGAGAAGGGAGGCAGGGGTAGGCACTGAAGCTTTCTTT. The chain carries TRBV30 and TRBJ1-1; tentative D call: TRBD1 (6 bases). The CDR3 has 15 residues. Germline loops: CDR1 GTSNPN, CDR2 SVGIG (reference sequence). Trimming took off 3 bases at V and 4 bases at J, with 18 bases between the two ends.